Listed here is a single T cell receptor beta chain. The antigen is undetermined. The time point: peripheral blood 6 weeks after treatment start. The data were obtained in a study of PD-L1 blockade in urothelial cancer. Overall study: Prior exposure to chemotherapy in patients amounted to 0 to 3 regimens received. The researchers analyzed blood 3 weeks (second dose) and 6 weeks after treatment start. Study observations and caveats: Better progression-free and overall survival followed lower pretreatment blood clonality.

The repertoire was sequenced with immunoSEQ multiplex PCR; TCRdb's copy has only in-frame clones and lacks some. The sample holds approximately 25,000 clones, approximately 82% seen once. Sequenced here: PBMCs, sampled around atezolizumab (anti-PD-L1) treatment. This TCR derives from a man between 70 and 80 years old with urothelial cancer.

CDR3 DNA sequence: TGTGCCAGCTCACCCCGGACAGATCCTGAAGCTTTCTTT. Translated: CASSPRTDPEAFF. This rearrangement joins TRBV18 to TRBJ1-1; D may be TRBD1 (6 bases). Germline V gene sequence: CDR1 KGHSH, CDR2 LQKENI. This CDR3 is built from 13 residues. Trimming took off 3 bases at V and 6 bases at J, with 11 bases between the two ends.